Following are 14 T cell receptor beta chains from one sample sequenced in a study of T-cell memory formation after mild COVID-19. TCRdb reprocessed the 5' RACE reads via MiXCR and lists one record per CDR3 protein. The repertoire includes 300,000 to 400,000 distinct CDR3 sequences, around 28% of them detected once, and roughly 13% sits in the top ten. Material for sequencing was PBMCs or a T cell subset sorted from them (not recorded which). Receptor source: an adult woman who had mild COVID-19 (a few samples of this study predate the infection). Cell type and time point are not known.

The chain carries TRBV7-3 and TRBJ1-1; TRBD1 aligns across 8 bases. The junction had 6 bases not matched to a gene; V was cut back by 4 bases and J by 5 bases. This CDR3 region has 14 residues. Germline assignment: CDR1 SGHTA and CDR2 FQGTGA. DNA for the CDR3: TGTGCCAGCAGCTCCGGACAGGGTAGTACTGAAGCTTTCTTT. Translating it yields CASSSGQGSTEAFF.

In this sample, this clonotype turned up a few times. This sequence joins TRBV6-2 or TRBV6-3 and TRBJ1-2, with a tentative D call TRBD1 (5 bases). Germline CDR1 and CDR2: MNHEY and SVGEGT. Trimming took off 7 bases at V and 4 bases at J, with 16 bases between the two ends. The CDR3 has 14 residues. CDR3 nucleotide sequence: TGTGCCAGCAACAACCCGGGACGCAGCTATGGCTACACCTTC. It is translated as CASNNPGRSYGYTF.

CDR3 in amino acids: CASRTTAGTDTQYF. The CDR3 region has the DNA TGTGCCAGCAGGACCACAGCGGGAACCGATACGCAGTATTTT. The chain employs TRBV7-2 and TRBJ2-3, with 7 bases matching TRBD2. Germline V gene sequence: CDR1 SGHTA, CDR2 FQGNSA. V lost 6 bases, J lost 6 bases, and 9 bases stayed unmatched. This CDR3 region has 14 residues.

This chain uses TRBV6-4 with TRBJ1-1; tentative D call: TRBD1 (6 bases). Germline lookup yields CDR1 MRHNA and CDR2 SNTAGT. V was clipped by 6 bases and J by 0 bases, with 20 bases between them. The CDR3 runs 17 residues. CDR3 amino acids: CASSGEKDRSMNTEAFF. CDR3 sequence (DNA): TGTGCCAGCAGCGGTGAAAAGGACAGATCCATGAACACTGAAGCTTTCTTT.

The rearrangement links TRBV12-3 or TRBV12-4 to TRBJ1-2; TRBD1 is a possible D gene (6 bases). V gave up 2 bases and J gave up 5 bases, with 9 bases separating them. CDR3 length: 13 residues. This CDR3 reads CASSLQGFYGYTF. The CDR3 DNA reads as TGTGCCAGCAGTTTACAGGGGTTTTATGGCTACACCTTC.

This clonotype occurred a few times. The chain has TRBV4-3 and TRBJ2-1; no firm D call. The CDR3 totals 18 residues. Deletions cut 0 bases from V and 0 bases from J, with 15 bases between. Germline-derived CDR1 and CDR2 are LGHNA and YSLEER. CDR3 nucleotide sequence: TGCGCCAGCAGCCAAGATTCGGGCCCAACGAGCTCCTACAATGAGCAGTTCTTC. It specifies CASSQDSGPTSSYNEQFF.

This clonotype was picked up many times. This chain connects TRBV6-6 to TRBJ2-7; D is uncertain. The CDR3 runs 13 residues. Trimming removed 2 bases from V and 4 bases from J, with 9 bases in between. Germline-derived CDR1 and CDR2 are MNHNY and SVGAGI (reference sequence). Here the CDR3 reads CASSYEWMYEQYF. For the CDR3, the DNA is TGTGCCAGCAGTTACGAGTGGATGTACGAGCAGTACTTC.

The chain has TRBV4-1 and TRBJ1-2; 9 bases fit TRBD1. This CDR3 comprises 16 residues. Unmatched junction bases numbered 6, after V lost 0 bases and J lost 4 bases. Germline CDR1 MGHRA, CDR2 YSYEKL. CDR3 sequence (DNA): TGCGCCAGCAGCCAAGACCCCGGGACAGGGTTCTATGGCTACACCTTC. Its translation is CASSQDPGTGFYGYTF.

This clonotype was counted a few times. The chain uses TRBV5-1 and TRBJ1-6; TRBD1 aligns across 7 bases. Trimming removed 4 bases from V and 4 bases from J; junction bases left unmatched: 8. CDR3 size: 16 residues. Looked up from germline, CDR1 is SGHRS and CDR2 is YFSETQ. In nucleotides, the CDR3 is TGCGCCAGCAGCGTGACAGGGCCACCTTATAATTCACCCCTCCACTTT. Protein sequence: CASSVTGPPYNSPLHF.

The chain combines TRBV6-5 with TRBJ1-5; D gene ambiguous. The V end was cut by 10 bases, the J end by 0 bases, with 16 bases between. Germline assignment: CDR1 MNHEY and CDR2 SVGAGI. This CDR3 region has 15 residues. As DNA, the CDR3 is TGTGCCACGGCCCAGATGGGCAATAGCAATCAGCCCCAGCATTTT. It yields the protein CATAQMGNSNQPQHF.

J is TRBJ2-7 and V is TRBV5-1; 8 positions agree with TRBD1. This CDR3 has 14 residues. The V and J ends lost 7 bases and 2 bases, in that order; junction bases with no gene match: 8. Germline V lookup: CDR1 SGHRS, CDR2 YFSETQ. The CDR3 here is CASRTDRGPYEQYF. DNA of the CDR3: TGCGCCAGCCGGACCGACAGGGGACCCTACGAGCAGTACTTC. Looking up the rest from reference TRBV5-1 and TRBJ2-7 gives the full variable domain: KAGVTQTPRYLIKTRGQQVTLSCSPISGHRSVSWYQQTPGQGLQFLFEYFSETQRNKGNFPGRFSGRQFSNSRSEMNVSTLELGDSALYLCASRTDRGPYEQYFGPGTRLTVT.

A note on this clonotype: Given the absence of the conserved phenylalanine or tryptophan at the CDR3 end, a read error is likely. This chain joins TRBV20-1 and TRBJ2-7, with TRBD1 matching 11 bases. Germline CDR1 and CDR2: DFQATT and SNEGSKA (reference sequence). The ends lost 1 base at V and 2 bases at J; junction bases unmatched: 7. CDR3 size: 16 residues. CDR3 in amino acids: CSARGGPGQGAYEQYL. Written as DNA, the CDR3 is TGCAGTGCTAGAGGAGGACCGGGACAGGGGGCCTACGAGCAGTACCTC.

This clonotype was detected a few times. This sequence joins TRBV4-1 and TRBJ2-1; 9 bases map to TRBD1. The trim removed 2 bases at V and 5 bases at J, leaving 4 bases unmatched. Per germline, CDR1 MGHRA and CDR2 YSYEKL. This CDR3 has 15 residues. CDR3 sequence reads: CASSQPGTGNNEQFF. CDR3 DNA: TGCGCCAGCAGCCAACCCGGGACAGGGAACAATGAGCAGTTCTTC.

The chain couples TRBV29-1 to TRBJ2-1; 14 bases are a match to TRBD2. Germline trimming cut 7 bases from V and 3 bases from J; bases unmatched to any gene: 8. CDR3 length: 16 residues. CDR1 SQVTM and CDR2 ANQGSEA come from the germline V gene. The chain's CDR3 is CSAEGLAGGHYNEQFF. The DNA of the CDR3 is TGCAGCGCGGAAGGACTAGCGGGAGGACACTACAATGAGCAGTTCTTC.